One and the same sample provided the 26 T cell receptor beta chains below, sequenced in a study of T cells after yellow fever vaccination. TCRdb processed the 5' RACE reads anew with MiXCR; each CDR3 protein has one entry. The data hold some 350,000 distinct CDR3 sequences, with roughly 4.3% observed a single time. The starting material was PBMCs, obtained 5 days after the yellow fever booster vaccination. These receptor sequences come from a man between 18 and 29 years old who received the YFV17D yellow fever vaccine.

This clonotype was seen only a few times. The chain couples TRBV25-1 to TRBJ2-5; D may be TRBD1 or TRBD2 (6 bases each). The length of the CDR3 is 15 residues. V was shortened by 0 bases and J by 5 bases, with 13 bases between the two germline ends. Germline V gives CDR1 MGHDK, CDR2 SYGVNS. Here the CDR3 DNA reads TGTGCCAGCAGTGAATATAACGGGGGCAGGGAGACCCAGTACTTC. Amino acids: CASSEYNGGRETQYF.

The gene calls are TRBV21-1 and TRBJ2-7. TRBV21-1 is reported as a pseudogene. The CDR3 is 14 residues long. The CDR3 spells CASSKGHCLYEQYV. CDR3 DNA: TGTGCCAGCAGCAAAGGGCACTGCCTCTACGAGCAGTACGTC.

The table lists this clonotype with many counts. The chain links TRBV12-3 or TRBV12-4 to TRBJ1-4, with no clear D. The ends were cut back, 2 bases at V and 8 bases at J, with 9 bases in the middle. The CDR3 consists of 13 residues. CDR3 amino acids: CASSLWAGEKLFF. The CDR3, as DNA: TGTGCCAGCAGTTTATGGGCGGGGGAAAAACTGTTTTTT.

This sequence joins TRBV4-3 and TRBJ1-4, with 7 positions matching TRBD1. Germline V gives CDR1 LGHNA, CDR2 YSLEER. V shed 5 bases, J shed 8 bases, and the junction held 5 bases outside the gene matches. CDR3 length equals 13 residues. CDR3 nucleotides: TGCGCCAGCAGCTTTCAGGACAGGGAAAAACTGTTTTTT. It is translated as CASSFQDREKLFF.

This clonotype was seen at least ten times. This chain connects TRBV28 to TRBJ2-7, with TRBD2 matching over 8 bases. The germline gives CDR1 MDHEN, CDR2 SYDVKM. The CDR3 spans 16 residues. Trimming removed 4 bases from V and 3 bases from J; junction bases left unmatched: 11. The CDR3 coding sequence is TGTGCCAGCAGTTCCCGGGGTAGCGGGGCTGTCTACGAGCAGTACGTC. Encoded protein: CASSSRGSGAVYEQYV.

This clonotype has a count of ten or more. The CDR3 nucleotides read TGCAGTGCTTTCTCCTCCCCTCCTGTATACCTAAATGAGCAGTTCTTC. It encodes CSAFSSPPVYLNEQFF. This chain connects TRBV20-1 to TRBJ2-1, with D uncertain. Trimming took off 5 bases at V and 7 bases at J, with 24 bases between the two ends. The CDR3 length is 16 residues. Germline V lookup: CDR1 DFQATT, CDR2 SNEGSKA (reference sequence).

The J gene is TRBJ1-5, the V gene TRBV7-2, with a possible D match to TRBD1 (5 bases). Trimming took off 7 bases at V and 6 bases at J, with 19 bases between the two ends. The CDR3 totals 15 residues. Germline V gene sequence: CDR1 SGHTA, CDR2 FQGNSA. The CDR3 reads CASTTSLGAGQPQHF. In DNA, the CDR3 is TGTGCCAGCACCACAAGCCTCGGGGCGGGTCAGCCCCAGCATTTT.

This clonotype occurred a few times. This chain links TRBV12-3 or TRBV12-4 with TRBJ1-6; tentatively, D is TRBD1 (6 bases). The CDR3 spans 15 residues. The V end lost 3 bases, the J end lost 7 bases, and 13 bases lay between the germline ends. The CDR3 is CASSFRQAFNSPLHF. CDR3 in DNA: TGTGCCAGCAGTTTCAGACAGGCCTTCAATTCACCCCTCCACTTT.

This clonotype was seen more than once but under ten times. This chain joins TRBV7-3 and TRBJ2-5, with 10 bases matching TRBD2. CDR3 length: 14 residues. V dropped 4 bases and J dropped 4; count of bases not matched to a gene: 3. From germline, CDR1 is SGHTA and CDR2 FQGTGA. In nucleotides, the CDR3 is TGTGCCAGCAGCTATACTAGCGGGGTAGAGACCCAGTACTTC. As protein: CASSYTSGVETQYF. The entire variable domain, with the rest obtained from reference TRBV7-3 and TRBJ2-5, is as follows: GAGVSQTPSNKVTEKGKYVELRCDPISGHTALYWYRQSLGQGPEFLIYFQGTGAADDSGLPNDRFFAVRPEGSVSTLKIQRTERGDSAVYLCASSYTSGVETQYFGPGTRLLVL.

This clonotype turned up a few times. DNA of the CDR3: TGTGCCAGCAGCCCACAGCATGGGGGAAACTATGGCTACACCTTC. Protein: CASSPQHGGNYGYTF. The chain employs TRBV7-2 and TRBJ1-2; perhaps TRBD1 as D (5 bases). The CDR3 length is 15 residues. V was trimmed by 5 bases and J by 2 bases, leaving 15 bases between them. From germline, CDR1 is SGHTA and CDR2 FQGNSA.

This clonotype was seen a handful of times. This chain links TRBV29-1 with TRBJ2-7; TRBD2 is a possible D gene (6 bases). Germline V gene sequence: CDR1 SQVTM, CDR2 ANQGSEA. Trimming stripped 4 bases from V and 2 bases from J, with 12 bases between. This CDR3 is 13 amino acids long. The CDR3 DNA follows: TGCAGCGTTGGGAGGGGTTCCACCTACGAGCAGTACTTC. It encodes CSVGRGSTYEQYF.

This clonotype was counted a few times. This rearrangement joins TRBV2 to TRBJ2-1; D remains unclear. The CDR3 runs to 14 residues. Germline CDR1 and CDR2: SNHLY and FYNNEI. V was trimmed by 8 bases and J by 0 bases, leaving 11 bases between them. Here the CDR3 DNA reads TGTGCCAGCCTCGCCCTGAGCTCCTACAATGAGCAGTTCTTC. Protein product: CASLALSSYNEQFF.

Only a few counts were recorded for this clonotype. The chain has TRBV16 and TRBJ1-5, with TRBD1 matching 10 bases. The germline V gene encodes CDR1 KGHSY and CDR2 FQNENV. This CDR3 has 16 residues. The V gene end was trimmed by 4 bases and the J gene end by 6 bases; junction bases not matched to a gene: 9. The CDR3 DNA reads as TGTGCCAGCAGCCGGACCGGGGACAGGGGAGGTCAGCCCCAGCATTTT. It encodes CASSRTGDRGGQPQHF.

This clonotype occurred many times. The rearrangement joins TRBV5-1 to TRBJ2-3; 7 positions agree with TRBD2. The CDR3 runs to 17 residues. V was pared by 0 bases and J by 5 bases, with 12 bases of the junction left unmatched. Germline-derived CDR1 and CDR2 are SGHRS and YFSETQ. CDR3: CASSLAIEASGGDTQYF. DNA of the CDR3: TGCGCCAGCAGCTTGGCCATTGAGGCTAGCGGAGGAGATACGCAGTATTTT.

This clonotype was seen a handful of times. The chain employs TRBV7-2 and TRBJ2-3; D is perhaps TRBD2 (6 bases). This CDR3 contains 17 residues. Trimming removed 4 bases from V and 0 bases from J, with 17 bases in between. From germline, CDR1 is SGHTA and CDR2 FQGNSA. CDR3 amino acids: CASSSGYGGPSTDTQYF. CDR3 sequence (DNA): TGTGCCAGCAGCTCCGGTTACGGGGGACCTAGCACAGATACGCAGTATTTT.

This clonotype has only a few counts. The chain employs TRBV2 and TRBJ1-4; tentative D call: TRBD1 (5 bases). V lost 7 bases, J lost 5 bases, and 17 bases lay in between. Germline V gene lookup returns CDR1 SNHLY and CDR2 FYNNEI. The CDR3 contains 15 residues. CDR3 in DNA: TGTGCCAGCACGTCTCTCGGGACTCCGAATGAAAAACTGTTTTTT. It encodes CASTSLGTPNEKLFF.

This clonotype was detected ten times or more. This chain connects TRBV19 to TRBJ2-1; D gene ambiguous. CDR3 length: 14 amino acids. Germline CDR1 LNHDA, CDR2 SQIVND (reference sequence). V shed 5 bases and J shed 3 bases, with 11 bases lying between them. The CDR3 loop is CASSGGPLYNEQFF. For the CDR3, the DNA is TGTGCCAGTAGTGGTGGTCCCCTCTACAATGAGCAGTTCTTC.

This clonotype was detected ten times or more. V is TRBV27 and J is TRBJ1-2; D possibly corresponds to TRBD1 (6 bases). This CDR3 spans 17 amino acids. Trimming left V 5 bases short and J 5 bases short, with 24 bases between. Germline CDR1 reads MNHEY; CDR2 reads SMNVEV (reference sequence). The CDR3 loop is CASSVSAADSRLYGYTF. CDR3 DNA sequence: TGTGCCAGCAGTGTTTCAGCAGCGGACAGCCGCTTGTATGGCTACACCTTC.

Here the CDR3 DNA reads TGCAGTGCTACGGGACAGTTCAATCAGCCCCAGCATTTT. Translated, it gives CSATGQFNQPQHF. The chain carries TRBV20-1 and TRBJ1-5; TRBD1 aligns across 7 bases. J was trimmed by 3 bases and V by 4 bases; bases with no gene match: 3. The germline V gene encodes CDR1 DFQATT and CDR2 SNEGSKA (reference sequence). The CDR3 is 13 residues long.

The CDR3: CASSLETSGAEETQYF. Here the CDR3 DNA reads TGTGCCAGCAGCCTTGAGACTAGCGGGGCGGAAGAGACCCAGTACTTC. The chain employs TRBV3-1 and TRBJ2-5; 11 positions agree with TRBD2. V trimming: 4 bases; J trimming: 3 bases; junction bases outside the gene matches: 7. In germline, CDR1 is LGHDT, CDR2 YNNKEL (reference sequence). CDR3 size: 16 residues.

J is TRBJ1-3 and V is TRBV12-3 or TRBV12-4; 9 nucleotides line up with TRBD1. With V trimmed by 5 bases and J by 2 bases, 7 bases remained unmatched. The CDR3 spans 16 residues. As DNA, the CDR3 is TGTGCCAGCAGTGCCCGGGACAGGGAGACTGGAAACACCATATATTTT. It codes for CASSARDRETGNTIYF.

This clonotype was counted only a few times. The chain employs TRBV24-1 and TRBJ2-3; perhaps TRBD1 as D (5 bases). This CDR3 is 13 amino acids long. V lost 6 bases and J lost 6, with 12 bases in between. Looked up from germline, CDR1 is KGHDR and CDR2 is SFDVKD. The CDR3 is CATSTQVHDTQYF. CDR3 coding DNA: TGTGCCACCAGTACACAGGTCCACGATACGCAGTATTTT.

In its sample, this clonotype was seen a few times. CDR3 nucleotide sequence: TGTGCCAGCAGCTATGAAGGGGAGGGTGAGCAGTTCTTC. Translation gives CASSYEGEGEQFF. This chain uses TRBV7-6 with TRBJ2-1, with 7 bases fitting TRBD2. This CDR3 contains 13 residues. Germline CDR1 is SGHVS and CDR2 is FNYEAQ. With 4 bases clipped from V and 9 bases from J, the junction kept 6 bases outside the gene matches. Drawing the rest from reference TRBV7-6 and TRBJ2-1, the complete variable domain is GAGVSQSPRYKVTKRGQDVALRCDPISGHVSLYWYRQALGQGPEFLTYFNYEAQQDKSGLPNDRFSAERPEGSISTLTIQRTEQRDSAMYRCASSYEGEGEQFFGPGTRLTVL.

The rearrangement joins TRBV4-3 to TRBJ1-6; TRBD1 matches 7 bases. CDR1 and CDR2 from the germline V gene are LGHNA and YSLEER. V gave up 5 bases and J gave up 9 bases; unmatched junction bases: 4. The CDR3 has 13 residues. CDR3 DNA: TGCGCCAGCAGCTATGACAGGGTTTCACCCCTCCACTTT. Residues: CASSYDRVSPLHF.

This clonotype was observed at least ten times. A read error may account for a junction end that differs from germline. The CDR3 here is CASSRMTGNSGANVLTF. The DNA for the CDR3 is TGTGCTAGCAGCCGAATGACAGGGAACTCTGGGGCCAACGTCCTGACTTTC. This chain links TRBV7-7 with TRBJ2-6, with 7 bases that match TRBD1. This CDR3 has 17 amino acids. Germline CDR1 and CDR2: SSHAT and FNYEAQ (reference sequence).

This clonotype appeared a few times. The chain uses TRBV6-2 or TRBV6-3 and TRBJ2-7; the match to TRBD2 covers 10 bases. The germline V gene has CDR1 MNHEY and CDR2 SVGEGT. Germline trimming cut 5 bases from V and 2 bases from J; bases unmatched to any gene: 6. The CDR3 totals 15 residues. The CDR3 region is CASSGPSGGAYEQYF. CDR3 sequence (DNA): TGTGCCAGCAGTGGCCCTAGCGGGGGTGCCTACGAGCAGTACTTC.